The rows below give T cell receptor beta chains drawn from one sample of a study of T cell responses to AZD1222 COVID-19 vaccine. Data came from immunoSEQ multiplex PCR; TCRdb stores just in-frame clones and leaves some out. Found here are more than 95,000 clones, 88% of them singletons; the top ten hold about 10%. The material was peripheral blood, obtained on day 0 of AZD1222 vaccination. All receptors derive from an adult in good health. CDR3s include the opening cysteine and the closing phenylalanine or tryptophan. Fields, in order: D gene, J gene, clone size, V gene, CDR3 DNA, CDR3 protein. The D gene is left open where the match is weak. Rows may omit the clone size; those that give it use once, few, many or a size class.

d_gene: TRBD1
j_gene: TRBJ2-5
abundance: NA
v_gene: TRBV4-1
CDR3nt: TGCGCCAGCAGCCAGAACCTTGGGACAGCCCAAGAGACCCAGTACTTC
CDR3aa: CASSQNLGTAQETQYF

d_gene: TRBD1
j_gene: TRBJ1-2
abundance: NA
v_gene: TRBV19
CDR3nt: TGTGCCAGTAGTCCGCGGGAGGGGGCGAAGAACTATGGCTACACCTTC
CDR3aa: CASSPREGAKNYGYTF

d_gene: NA
j_gene: TRBJ1-5
abundance: NA
v_gene: TRBV10-3
CDR3nt: TGTGCCATCAGGGATAAGGCTACAAGCAATCAGCCCCAGCATTTT
CDR3aa: CAIRDKATSNQPQHF

d_gene: TRBD1
j_gene: TRBJ1-1
abundance: NA
v_gene: TRBV29-1
CDR3nt: TGCAGCGGTCAACAGGGGACGAACACTGAAGCTTTCTTT
CDR3aa: CSGQQGTNTEAFF

d_gene: NA
j_gene: TRBJ1-3
abundance: NA
v_gene: TRBV5-1
CDR3nt: TGCGCCAGCAGCTTGGCCGGACAGCGGAGGGGAAACACCATATATTTT
CDR3aa: CASSLAGQRRGNTIYF

d_gene: NA
j_gene: TRBJ1-6
abundance: NA
v_gene: TRBV15
CDR3nt: TGTGCCACCAGCAGAGGATTCATTGACAATTCACCCCTCCACTTT
CDR3aa: CATSRGFIDNSPLHF

d_gene: TRBD1
j_gene: TRBJ1-4
abundance: medium-sized
v_gene: TRBV5-4
CDR3nt: TGTGCCAGCAGCTCGAACAGGGGTATTGATGAAAAACTGTTTTTT
CDR3aa: CASSSNRGIDEKLFF

d_gene: NA
j_gene: TRBJ1-6
abundance: NA
v_gene: TRBV29-1
CDR3nt: TGCAGCGTTGAAGGGGAGGGGGGAGAGTCACCCCTCCACTTT
CDR3aa: CSVEGEGGESPLHF

d_gene: TRBD1
j_gene: TRBJ2-1
abundance: NA
v_gene: TRBV7-9
CDR3nt: TGTGCCAGCAGCTTAGTACAGGGGTTGTATGAGCAGTTCTTC
CDR3aa: CASSLVQGLYEQFF

d_gene: NA
j_gene: TRBJ1-4
abundance: NA
v_gene: TRBV19
CDR3nt: TGTGCCAGTAGTTCCGTGGTCGGGGAAAAACTGTTTTTT
CDR3aa: CASSSVVGEKLFF

d_gene: NA
j_gene: TRBJ2-4
abundance: NA
v_gene: TRBV18
CDR3nt: TGTGCCAGCTCACCACCTAAAGGCGGGGACATTCAGTACTTC
CDR3aa: CASSPPKGGDIQYF

d_gene: NA
j_gene: TRBJ1-3
abundance: once
v_gene: TRBV7-3
CDR3nt: TGTGCCAGCAGCTTACAATCAGGGTCTGGAAACACCATATATTTT
CDR3aa: CASSLQSGSGNTIYF

d_gene: NA
j_gene: TRBJ2-7
abundance: NA
v_gene: TRBV6-5
CDR3nt: TGTGCCAGCAGTTATACGGGACTGACCTACGAGCAGTACTTC
CDR3aa: CASSYTGLTYEQYF

d_gene: NA
j_gene: TRBJ2-2
abundance: NA
v_gene: TRBV4-1
CDR3nt: TGCGCCAGCTCCACCCGTCAATGGAACACCGGGGAGCTGTTTTTT
CDR3aa: CASSTRQWNTGELFF

d_gene: NA
j_gene: TRBJ1-2
abundance: NA
v_gene: TRBV7-9
CDR3nt: TGTGCCAGCAGCTTTGTAGGGGACGTTCGTGGCTACACCTTC
CDR3aa: CASSFVGDVRGYTF

d_gene: NA
j_gene: TRBJ2-2
abundance: NA
v_gene: TRBV7-2
CDR3nt: TGTGCCAGCAGCCCCCGCAGGGGCACCGGGGAGCTGTTTTTT
CDR3aa: CASSPRRGTGELFF

d_gene: NA
j_gene: TRBJ2-2
abundance: NA
v_gene: TRBV20-1
CDR3nt: TGCAGTGCTAGTGGGGGCACTAACACCGGGGAGCTGTTTTTT
CDR3aa: CSASGGTNTGELFF

d_gene: TRBD1
j_gene: TRBJ2-1
abundance: NA
v_gene: TRBV7-9
CDR3nt: TGTGCCAGCAGCTCCTTGGGACAGGAGAACAATGAGCAGTTCTTC
CDR3aa: CASSSLGQENNEQFF

d_gene: NA
j_gene: TRBJ1-1
abundance: NA
v_gene: TRBV15
CDR3nt: TGTGCCACCAGCATTGGCCCCCGGGACCCTGAAGCTTTCTTT
CDR3aa: CATSIGPRDPEAFF

d_gene: NA
j_gene: TRBJ1-1
abundance: NA
v_gene: TRBV18
CDR3nt: TGTGCCAGCCTCCCCTGGGGGGGATACACTGAAGCTTTCTTT
CDR3aa: CASLPWGGYTEAFF

d_gene: NA
j_gene: TRBJ1-5
abundance: NA
v_gene: TRBV19
CDR3nt: TGTGCCAGTAGTATGGGCTGGAATCAGCCCCAGCATTTT
CDR3aa: CASSMGWNQPQHF

d_gene: TRBD2
j_gene: TRBJ2-1
abundance: once
v_gene: TRBV29-1
CDR3nt: TGCAGCGTTGAAAAGGGGCTAGCGGGTTACAATGAGCAGTTCTTC
CDR3aa: CSVEKGLAGYNEQFF

d_gene: TRBD1
j_gene: TRBJ2-7
abundance: NA
v_gene: TRBV19
CDR3nt: TGTGCCAGTAGTGCCTCAGGGGGTAGGTACGAGCAGTACTTC
CDR3aa: CASSASGGRYEQYF

d_gene: NA
j_gene: TRBJ1-1
abundance: once
v_gene: TRBV19
CDR3nt: TGTGCCACCACCCGGGTGGGCACTGAAGCTTTCTTT
CDR3aa: CATTRVGTEAFF

d_gene: TRBD1
j_gene: TRBJ1-1
abundance: NA
v_gene: TRBV28
CDR3nt: TGTGCCAGCAGTTTAACGGGACAGGTATTCACTGAAGCTTTCTTT
CDR3aa: CASSLTGQVFTEAFF

d_gene: TRBD1
j_gene: TRBJ1-2
abundance: NA
v_gene: TRBV6-5
CDR3nt: TGTGCCAGCAGGGACCAGGGCAGGGGGAACTATGGCTACACCTTC
CDR3aa: CASRDQGRGNYGYTF

d_gene: TRBD2
j_gene: TRBJ2-7
abundance: NA
v_gene: TRBV5-8
CDR3nt: TGTGCCAGCAGCACCCCGGGACTAGCGGCCTACGAGCAGTACTTC
CDR3aa: CASSTPGLAAYEQYF

d_gene: NA
j_gene: TRBJ1-4
abundance: NA
v_gene: TRBV6-5
CDR3nt: TGTGCCAGCAGTTACTTCCAAACAGGATTTAATGAAAAACTGTTTTTT
CDR3aa: CASSYFQTGFNEKLFF

d_gene: NA
j_gene: TRBJ1-2
abundance: once
v_gene: TRBV6-5
CDR3nt: TGTGCCAGCAGTTACTCCTCAGGGGACGCCGCGGCCGGCTACACCTTC
CDR3aa: CASSYSSGDAAAGYTF

d_gene: TRBD1
j_gene: TRBJ1-5
abundance: NA
v_gene: TRBV7-9
CDR3nt: TGTGCCAGCAGCTCAACTGAACAGGGGTTCTACAATCAGCCCCAGCATTTT
CDR3aa: CASSSTEQGFYNQPQHF

d_gene: NA
j_gene: TRBJ2-7
abundance: NA
v_gene: TRBV5-1
CDR3nt: TGCGCCAGCAGCTTGGGATTGGAGGGGGCGAGGGAGCAGTACTTC
CDR3aa: CASSLGLEGAREQYF

d_gene: NA
j_gene: TRBJ2-3
abundance: NA
v_gene: TRBV6-2/TRBV6-3
CDR3nt: TGTGCCAGCAGTTACTCGATTCGGGGTGGAGATACGCAGTATTTT
CDR3aa: CASSYSIRGGDTQYF

d_gene: NA
j_gene: TRBJ2-7
abundance: NA
v_gene: TRBV6-5
CDR3nt: TGTGCCAGCAGTTACTCCCACAACTACGAGCAGTACTTC
CDR3aa: CASSYSHNYEQYF

d_gene: TRBD1
j_gene: TRBJ1-2
abundance: NA
v_gene: TRBV7-2
CDR3nt: TGTGCCAGCAGCTTACAACCGGACAGGGGGCTAATGGCGGTCTATGGCTACACCTTC
CDR3aa: CASSLQPDRGLMAVYGYTF

d_gene: NA
j_gene: TRBJ2-1
abundance: NA
v_gene: TRBV5-1
CDR3nt: TGCGCCAGCAGCGCAGACAGGCAATCCTACAATGAGCAGTTCTTC
CDR3aa: CASSADRQSYNEQFF

d_gene: NA
j_gene: TRBJ2-3
abundance: NA
v_gene: TRBV6-2/TRBV6-3
CDR3nt: TGTGCCAGCAGCCCGATGCGGAGCGGTACGCAGTATTTT
CDR3aa: CASSPMRSGTQYF

d_gene: NA
j_gene: TRBJ1-2
abundance: NA
v_gene: TRBV5-4
CDR3nt: TGTGCCAGCAGCTTGGCGGGCGTTAACTATGGCTACACCTTC
CDR3aa: CASSLAGVNYGYTF

d_gene: NA
j_gene: TRBJ1-5
abundance: NA
v_gene: TRBV6-6
CDR3nt: TGTGCCAGCAGTTTGCCCCCAGGGGACCAGCCCCAGCATTTT
CDR3aa: CASSLPPGDQPQHF

d_gene: TRBD1
j_gene: TRBJ2-7
abundance: NA
v_gene: TRBV11-2
CDR3nt: TGTGCCAGCAGACCGACAGGGCTAGGGTACGAGCAGTACTTC
CDR3aa: CASRPTGLGYEQYF

d_gene: NA
j_gene: TRBJ1-2
abundance: NA
v_gene: TRBV4-1
CDR3nt: TGCGCCAGCAGCCAAGTTGCCACAGGGAACTATGGCTACACCTTC
CDR3aa: CASSQVATGNYGYTF

d_gene: NA
j_gene: TRBJ2-7
abundance: NA
v_gene: TRBV6-2/TRBV6-3
CDR3nt: TGTGCCAGCAGCAATTTTACTAGCTACGAGCAGTACTTC
CDR3aa: CASSNFTSYEQYF

d_gene: TRBD2
j_gene: TRBJ2-7
abundance: NA
v_gene: TRBV7-7
CDR3nt: TGTGCCAGCAGCCCTCGGACAGAGCCGGGGGGGGAGCAGTACTTC
CDR3aa: CASSPRTEPGGEQYF

d_gene: TRBD2
j_gene: TRBJ2-2
abundance: NA
v_gene: TRBV19
CDR3nt: TGTGCCAGTAGTAGGACTAGCGGGAGACCGAACACCGGGGAGCTGTTTTTT
CDR3aa: CASSRTSGRPNTGELFF